The clone carrying this T cell receptor (beta chain) was detected ten times or more. Its antigen remains unknown. This sample's time point: persistent/refractory GD, antithyroid drugs over 5 years with positive TRAb. Extracted PBMC RNA gave rise to the TCR library. Relying on iRepertoire HTBI primers and Arm-PCR of CDR3 regions, the team built TCR beta libraries. MiXCR was run by TCRdb on the multiplex PCR reads, yielding one entry per CDR3 protein. The sample includes around 500,000 distinct CDR3 sequences, less than 25% seen only once; the top ten take over 7.5%. The data derive from a study of regulatory T cells in long-lasting Graves disease. Whole-study context: Over 5 years of antithyroid drugs plus positive TSH receptor antibodies defined persistent Graves' disease. The study, taken as a whole, reports: Favored gene segments in persistent disease were TRBV28, TRBJ1-2 and TRBJ2-5. Possibly, accuracy suffered from the small sample size.

V lost 5 bases, J lost 3 bases, and 14 bases lay in between. Germline V CDR1 and CDR2: GTSNPN, SVGIG (reference sequence). The CDR3 is made up of 14 amino acids. V and J are TRBV30 and TRBJ1-5; D gene ambiguous. The sequence came from a female donor with Graves disease. The sample was peripheral blood mononuclear cells (PBMCs), taken when the disease was refractory, from a patient treated with antithyroid drugs. CDR3 DNA sequence: TGTGCCTGGGGGCGGACCACGGACAATCAGCCCCAGCATTTT. This sequence encodes CAWGRTTDNQPQHF.